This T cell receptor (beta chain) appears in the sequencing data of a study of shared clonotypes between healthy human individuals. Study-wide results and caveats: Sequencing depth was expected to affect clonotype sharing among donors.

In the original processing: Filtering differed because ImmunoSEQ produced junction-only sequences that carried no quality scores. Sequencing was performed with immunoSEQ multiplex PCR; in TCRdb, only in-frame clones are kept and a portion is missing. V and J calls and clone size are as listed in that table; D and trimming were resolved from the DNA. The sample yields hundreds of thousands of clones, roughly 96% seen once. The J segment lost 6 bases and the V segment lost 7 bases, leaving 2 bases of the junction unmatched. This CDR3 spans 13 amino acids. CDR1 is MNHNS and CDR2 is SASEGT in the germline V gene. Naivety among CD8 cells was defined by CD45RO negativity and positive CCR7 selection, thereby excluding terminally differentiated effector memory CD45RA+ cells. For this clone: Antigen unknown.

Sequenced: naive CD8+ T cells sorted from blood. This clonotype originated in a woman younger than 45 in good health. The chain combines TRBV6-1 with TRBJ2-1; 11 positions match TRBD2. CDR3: CASKGTSGNEQFF. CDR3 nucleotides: TGTGCCAGCAAAGGGACTAGCGGCAATGAGCAGTTCTTC.